Listed below are T cell receptor beta chains from one sample, sequenced in a study of graft-versus-host responses after intestinal transplantation. No cognate antigen is known for these TCRs. Measured with immunoSEQ multiplex PCR; TCRdb has only the in-frame clones, and not every one. This sample has about 120,000 clones, with over 75% found just once. Sequencing used unstimulated CD4+ T cells sorted from spleen or lymph node cells, obtained before intestinal transplant. Receptors originate from a human donor who received an intestinal transplant. The CDR3 runs from the conserved cysteine through the conserved F or W. D genes are given only for firm matches. A row's size may be missing; if present it is once, few, many or a size class.

TRBD1	TRBJ2-5	TRBV5-1	NA	TGCGCCAGCAAACAGGGGGCCCAAGAGACCCAGTACTTC	CASKQGAQETQYF
TRBD2	TRBJ2-3	TRBV29-1	NA	TGCAGCGTCTCGGGACTAGCGGGTACCACAGATACGCAGTATTTT	CSVSGLAGTTDTQYF
NA	TRBJ2-1	TRBV27	NA	TGTGCCAGCAGACTAACACAAGAGATCCGAAGCGGTTACAATGAGCAGTTCTTC	CASRLTQEIRSGYNEQFF
TRBD1	TRBJ1-4	TRBV2	NA	TGTGCCAGCAGCGGGGACAGGGCTAACCATAATGAAAAACTGTTTTTT	CASSGDRANHNEKLFF
NA	TRBJ1-5	TRBV5-1	NA	TGCGCCAGCAGCTTGAAACAGGGTGGTCAGCCCCAGCATTTT	CASSLKQGGQPQHF
NA	TRBJ1-4	TRBV5-1	NA	TGCGCCAGCAGCTTGGGAGGAAATAATGAAAAACTGTTTTTT	CASSLGGNNEKLFF
NA	TRBJ2-1	TRBV6-1	NA	TGTGCCAGCAGTGAACCTTGGGGGGTGGATGAGCAGTTCTTC	CASSEPWGVDEQFF
NA	TRBJ2-6	TRBV28	NA	TGTGCCAGCAGTCCAGCGCACGAAGTACCTGGGGCCAACGTCCTGACTTTC	CASSPAHEVPGANVLTF
TRBD2	TRBJ2-3	TRBV10-3	NA	TGTGCCATCAGTGAAAGGGTAGCGGGGGACACAGATACGCAGTATTTT	CAISERVAGDTDTQYF
NA	TRBJ1-3	TRBV6-1	once	TGTGCCAGCAGTTTTGACAGTGTGACTGGAAACACCATATATTTT	CASSFDSVTGNTIYF
TRBD1	TRBJ2-3	TRBV5-1	NA	TGCGCCAGCAGCCTAGGGACAGGGGCAGATACGCAGTATTTT	CASSLGTGADTQYF
TRBD2	TRBJ2-7	TRBV28	NA	TGTGCCAGCAGTGCGGGACTACCCTCCTACGAGCAGTACTTC	CASSAGLPSYEQYF
TRBD2	TRBJ2-7	TRBV7-2	NA	TGTGCCAGCAGCTTAGCGCGGACTAGCGGGGTCTACGAGCAGTACTTC	CASSLARTSGVYEQYF
NA	TRBJ2-1	TRBV18	NA	TGTGCCAGCTCACCGACGGCAGGTTCTAATGAGCAGTTCTTC	CASSPTAGSNEQFF
NA	TRBJ1-1	TRBV5-1	NA	TGCGCCAGCAGCTTGGATGCTCTCGCGCGGGGCACTGAAGCTTTCTTT	CASSLDALARGTEAFF
TRBD2	TRBJ2-1	TRBV10-1	NA	TGCGCCAGCAGTGAGGGGATAGCGGGGGACAATGAGCAGTTCTTC	CASSEGIAGDNEQFF
NA	TRBJ1-1	TRBV7-2	NA	TGTGCCAGCAGCCCCAGACAGGCAAACACTGAAGCTTTCTTT	CASSPRQANTEAFF
NA	TRBJ1-3	TRBV27	NA	TGTGCCAGGACTGGGGGAAACACCATATATTTT	CARTGGNTIYF
NA	TRBJ2-7	TRBV5-8	NA	TGTGCCAGCAGCTTGAGGAGCTCCTACGAGCAGTACTTC	CASSLRSSYEQYF
NA	TRBJ1-1	TRBV11-2	NA	TGTGCCAGCAGCTTAGTGTGGGGGCAGAGAACTGAAGCTTTCTTT	CASSLVWGQRTEAFF
NA	TRBJ2-1	TRBV7-2	NA	TGTGCCAGCAGCCCCGCGGGTAGGACTACCTCCTACAATGAGCAGTTCTTC	CASSPAGRTTSYNEQFF
TRBD2	TRBJ2-7	TRBV7-2	once	TGTGCCAGCAGCTTAGGGATCCGACTAGCGGGGGCCTCTCACTACGAGCAGTACTTC	CASSLGIRLAGASHYEQYF
TRBD1	TRBJ2-7	TRBV5-1	NA	TGCGCCAGCAGGGCCGGGACAGAGTCCTACGAGCAGTACTTC	CASRAGTESYEQYF
NA	TRBJ1-4	TRBV4-1	NA	TGCGCCAGCAGCCCAAATAACAGGGATTCTGAAAAACTGTTTTTT	CASSPNNRDSEKLFF
NA	TRBJ1-6	TRBV18	NA	TGTGCCAGCTCACGACTGACAGCGCCGGACTCACCCCTCCACTTT	CASSRLTAPDSPLHF
NA	TRBJ2-7	TRBV29-1	NA	TGCAGCGTTGCCCAGGGGAACTACGAGCAGTACTTC	CSVAQGNYEQYF
NA	TRBJ1-5	TRBV19	NA	TGTGCCAGTAGTACAGGTATCAATCAGCCCCAGCATTTT	CASSTGINQPQHF
NA	TRBJ1-4	TRBV5-8	NA	TGTGCCAGCAGCTTAGGCGGAGGGCTATCGAATGAAAAACTGTTTTTT	CASSLGGGLSNEKLFF
TRBD1	TRBJ1-4	TRBV6-5	NA	TGTGCCAGCAGTTCTCAGGGGGGATATGAAAAACTGTTTTTT	CASSSQGGYEKLFF
TRBD2	TRBJ2-1	TRBV15	NA	TGTGCCACCAGCAGAGGTCCAGCGGGAGTTGGTAATGAGCAGTTCTTC	CATSRGPAGVGNEQFF
TRBD1	TRBJ2-1	TRBV5-5	NA	TGTGCCAGCAGCCGGGACAGGGTATCCTCTTGGGAGCAGTTCTTC	CASSRDRVSSWEQFF
TRBD1	TRBJ2-3	TRBV5-4	NA	TGTGCCAGCAGCTTGGAGGGGACAGTCACAGATACGCAGTATTTT	CASSLEGTVTDTQYF
NA	TRBJ1-3	TRBV19	NA	TGTGCCAGTAGTATCGGCTCTGGAAACACCATATATTTT	CASSIGSGNTIYF
NA	TRBJ1-5	TRBV10-2	once	TGCGCCAGCAGTGAGCTACAGAGCAATCAGCCCCAGCATTTT	CASSELQSNQPQHF
NA	TRBJ1-1	TRBV6-5	NA	TGTGCCAGCAAGGGTCATAGGGGTCGGAACACTGAAGCTTTCTTT	CASKGHRGRNTEAFF
NA	TRBJ1-2	TRBV28	NA	TGTGCCAGCACCACACACCTCACGGGGTTGGGGAATGGCTACACCTTC	CASTTHLTGLGNGYTF
NA	TRBJ1-5	TRBV19	NA	TGTGCCAGTAGTTACCCTAACAATCAGCCCCAGCATTTT	CASSYPNNQPQHF
TRBD1	TRBJ1-2	TRBV25-1	NA	TGTGCCACAAGGCTAGGGGGGGACAGGGCTGTAACCTATGGCTACACCTTC	CATRLGGDRAVTYGYTF
TRBD1	TRBJ2-7	TRBV6-1	NA	TGTGCCAGCAGTCCTCGGACAGGAGGTAACGACGAGCAGTACTTC	CASSPRTGGNDEQYF
TRBD2	TRBJ2-7	TRBV27	NA	TGTGCCAGCAGAGGAGGACTAGCGGGCACCTACGAGCAGTACTTC	CASRGGLAGTYEQYF
NA	TRBJ1-5	TRBV15	NA	TGTGCCACCAGCAGAGACAGGGTGGTGGGTTGGAATCAGCCCCAGCATTTT	CATSRDRVVGWNQPQHF
NA	TRBJ2-1	TRBV5-1	NA	TGCGCCAGCAGCCCCCAGGGGCAGGGCAATGAGCAGTTCTTC	CASSPQGQGNEQFF
TRBD1	TRBJ2-7	TRBV5-1	NA	TGCGCCAGCAGCGAAACCAGGACAGGACCCTACGAGCAGTACTTC	CASSETRTGPYEQYF
TRBD1	TRBJ1-2	TRBV5-4	NA	TGTGCCAGCAGCTTGGTACGGACAGGGGTCTATGGCTACACCTTC	CASSLVRTGVYGYTF
TRBD1	TRBJ1-5	TRBV18	NA	TGTGCCAGCTCACAAACCCGGACAGGGGGCCTCGGAAATCAGCCCCAGCATTTT	CASSQTRTGGLGNQPQHF